These 32 T cell receptor beta chains were sequenced from one sample in a study of T-cell reconstitution after alpha-beta-depleted transplantation in children. Unique molecular identifiers were incorporated during preparation of the TCRbeta library. Via MiXCR, TCRdb re-called the PCR reads, giving one row per CDR3 protein. The table records 450,000 to 600,000 distinct CDR3 sequences, around 19% of them present only once. The sample in question was PBMCs from the stem cell graft donor, obtained from the stem cell graft. These TCRs come from a human donor who donated a stem cell graft to a child with acute lymphoblastic leukemia.

The chain employs TRBV5-1 and TRBJ2-3; 14 bases map to TRBD2. V dropped 4 bases and J dropped 6; count of bases not matched to a gene: 10. Germline CDR1 SGHRS, CDR2 YFSETQ. This CDR3 comprises 17 residues. The CDR3 sequence is CASSRGLAGVNSDTQYF. CDR3 DNA: TGCGCCAGCAGCCGGGGACTAGCGGGAGTGAATTCGGATACGCAGTATTTT.

The rearrangement uses TRBV5-1 and TRBJ1-1, with a tentative D call TRBD1 (5 bases). The CDR3 has 14 residues. The V gene lost 0 bases and the J gene lost 9 bases, with 15 bases spanning the gap. In germline, CDR1 is SGHRS, CDR2 YFSETQ. Here the CDR3 DNA reads TGCGCCAGCAGCTTGGTACTAGGGGAGCCCCAAGCTTTCTTT. Amino acids: CASSLVLGEPQAFF.

This clonotype was seen only a few times. The chain employs TRBV10-3 and TRBJ1-2; D not certain. Per the germline V gene, CDR1 is ENHRY and CDR2 is SYGVKD. The CDR3 contains 10 residues. The V gene lost 4 bases and the J gene lost 10 bases, with 7 bases spanning the gap. The CDR3 sequence is CAISVADYTF. CDR3 DNA sequence: TGTGCCATCAGTGTCGCCGACTACACCTTC.

This clonotype came up a few times. One end of the junction varies from germline; a read error may be responsible. The V and J genes are TRBV7-9 and TRBJ2-6, with 8 bases aligning to TRBD1. CDR3 length: 17 residues. The germline V gene encodes CDR1 SEHNR and CDR2 FQNEAQ (reference sequence). The CDR3 sequence is CASSLGTGFTGANVLTF. The CDR3 nucleotides are TGTGCCAGCAGCTTAGGGACAGGGTTCACTGGGGCCAACGTCCTTACTTTC.

The chain couples TRBV7-8 to TRBJ2-7; D remains ambiguous. This CDR3 has 15 residues. Germline CDR1 SGHVS, CDR2 FQNEAQ. The germline V and J ends were trimmed by 2 bases and 0 bases, with 11 bases remaining between them. This CDR3 reads CASSLIGLSSYEQYF. The CDR3 coding sequence is TGTGCCAGCAGCTTAATAGGCCTTTCCTCCTACGAGCAGTACTTC. Full variable domain (rest looked up from reference TRBV7-8 and TRBJ2-7): GAGVSQSPRYKVAKRGQDVALRCDPISGHVSLFWYQQALGQGPEFLTYFQNEAQLDKSGLPSDRFFAERPEGSVSTLKIQRTQQEDSAVYLCASSLIGLSSYEQYFGPGTRLTVT.

The rearrangement joins TRBV14 to TRBJ2-6; D perhaps matches TRBD2 (6 bases). Germline V gives CDR1 SGHDN, CDR2 FVKESK. Trimming took off 4 bases at V and 2 bases at J, with 21 bases between the two ends. This CDR3 is 19 amino acids long. The CDR3 sequence: CASSLSVPGLHAGANVLTF. The CDR3 coding sequence is TGTGCCAGCAGCCTATCCGTACCGGGACTCCACGCTGGGGCCAACGTCCTGACTTTC.

The chain employs TRBV7-9 and TRBJ2-1; D perhaps matches TRBD2 (5 bases). CDR1 is SEHNR and CDR2 is FQNEAQ in the germline V gene (reference sequence). The CDR3 is 14 residues long. The ends were cut back, 0 bases at V and 12 bases at J, with 15 bases in the middle. This CDR3 reads CASSLAPRRAGQFF. In DNA, the CDR3 is TGTGCCAGCAGCTTAGCCCCTAGGCGGGCGGGGCAGTTCTTC.

This clonotype appeared a few times. The chain joins TRBV5-1 to TRBJ2-5; the D gene is possibly TRBD1 (5 bases). In germline, CDR1 is SGHRS, CDR2 YFSETQ. Trimming shortened V by 4 bases and J by 2 bases, and 15 bases separated the two germline ends. The CDR3 sequence is 15 residues long. The DNA of the CDR3 is TGCGCCAGCAGCCCAAGGACAAATTATCAAGAGACCCAGTACTTC. This codes for CASSPRTNYQETQYF.

This clonotype was found a few times. This chain joins TRBV20-1 and TRBJ2-7; TRBD2 agrees at 7 bases. V lost 0 bases, J lost 3 bases, and 11 bases stayed unmatched. This CDR3 is 16 amino acids long. Germline loops: CDR1 DFQATT, CDR2 SNEGSKA (reference sequence). CDR3 amino acids: CSARDGGRIGNYEQYF. The CDR3 nucleotides are TGCAGTGCTAGAGACGGGGGGAGGATCGGTAACTACGAGCAGTACTTC.

CDR3 sequence reads: CASSLDPRFRERETQYF. The DNA of the CDR3 is TGTGCCAGCAGCTTAGACCCTAGGTTCCGGGAAAGGGAGACCCAGTACTTC. The rearrangement uses TRBV7-8 and TRBJ2-5, with D tentatively TRBD2 (5 bases). Germline-derived CDR1 and CDR2 are SGHVS and FQNEAQ. The CDR3 length is 17 residues. V lost 1 base and J 5 bases, leaving 20 bases between the germline ends. Looking up the rest from reference TRBV7-8 and TRBJ2-5 gives the full variable domain: GAGVSQSPRYKVAKRGQDVALRCDPISGHVSLFWYQQALGQGPEFLTYFQNEAQLDKSGLPSDRFFAERPEGSVSTLKIQRTQQEDSAVYLCASSLDPRFRERETQYFGPGTRLLVL.

The chain couples TRBV12-3 or TRBV12-4 to TRBJ2-2; 10 bases are a match to TRBD2. The CDR3 extends over 16 amino acids. With V trimmed by 5 bases and J by 6 bases, 9 bases remained unmatched. Here the CDR3 DNA reads TGTGCCAGCAGTCCGCCGACTAGCGGGTGGGCCGGGGAGCTGTTTTTT. It encodes CASSPPTSGWAGELFF.

Points on this clonotype: One base away lies a much larger clone, so this may be a sequencing read error. The rearrangement uses TRBV4-2 and TRBJ2-4; perhaps TRBD2 as D (5 bases). The CDR3 sequence is 16 residues long. Looked up from germline, CDR1 is LGHNA and CDR2 is YNFKEQ. CDR3 nucleotides: TGTGCCAGCAGCCAAGGGGGAGTTTCAGCCAAAAACATTCATTACTTC. The encoded protein is CASSQGGVSAKNIHYF.

V is TRBV29-1 and J is TRBJ2-7; 7 nucleotides align to TRBD1. Germline V lookup: CDR1 SQVTM, CDR2 ANQGSEA. Trimming removed 7 bases from V and 13 bases from J; junction bases left unmatched: 13. The CDR3 consists of 11 residues. DNA for the CDR3: TGCAGCGGGACCGAGGGACAGAATTACTACTTC. Translating gives CSGTEGQNYYF.

J is TRBJ2-2 and V is TRBV12-3 or TRBV12-4; tentatively, D is TRBD2 (6 bases). The CDR3 length is 14 residues. Deletions cut 4 bases from V and 7 bases from J, with 13 bases between. The CDR3 here is CASSWGGSGGELFF. The CDR3 DNA reads as TGTGCCAGCAGTTGGGGAGGCAGTGGCGGGGAGCTGTTTTTT.

This clonotype was counted ten times or more. V usage is TRBV5-1 and J usage is TRBJ2-7; 10 bases agree with TRBD1. With V trimmed by 4 bases and J by 7 bases, 11 bases remained unmatched. CDR1 and CDR2 (germline): SGHRS, YFSETQ. CDR3 length equals 15 residues. CDR3 loop: CASSLGQGSSREQYF. The CDR3 DNA reads as TGCGCCAGCAGCCTGGGACAGGGGTCTAGTCGGGAGCAGTACTTC.

A note on this clonotype: This could be a read error, since a much larger clone is one nucleotide away. The chain has TRBV12-3 or TRBV12-4 and TRBJ2-2; unclear D gene. CDR3 length: 12 residues. Trimming left V 7 bases short and J 1 base short, with 4 bases between. The CDR3 loop reads CASNGNTGELFF. The CDR3 DNA is TGTGCCAGCAACGGGAACACCGGGGAGCTGTTTTTT.

This clonotype has only a few counts. This sequence joins TRBV5-1 and TRBJ2-1; TRBD1 is a possible D gene (6 bases). Trimming removed 2 bases from V and 4 bases from J, with 7 bases in between. The CDR3 runs 13 residues. The germline V gene encodes CDR1 SGHRS and CDR2 YFSETQ. The CDR3 loop reads CASSFRGYNEQFF. CDR3 nucleotide sequence: TGCGCCAGCAGCTTTAGGGGGTACAATGAGCAGTTCTTC.

The V call is TRBV20-1, the J call TRBJ2-2, with D unresolved. The length of the CDR3 is 14 residues. V was shortened by 3 bases and J by 0 bases, with 8 bases between the two germline ends. Germline V gene lookup returns CDR1 DFQATT and CDR2 SNEGSKA (reference sequence). Here the CDR3 DNA reads TGCAGTGCTAGGTATAGACCGAACACCGGGGAGCTGTTTTTT. Translated, it gives CSARYRPNTGELFF.

The table lists this clonotype with many counts. This rearrangement joins TRBV6-5 to TRBJ1-3; perhaps TRBD1 as D (6 bases). The CDR3 runs 15 residues. CDR1 and CDR2 (germline): MNHEY, SVGAGI. V was clipped by 6 bases and J by 8 bases, with 20 bases between them. The CDR3 here is CASSHRDYGPDTIYF. CDR3 DNA sequence: TGTGCCAGCAGCCACAGGGATTACGGTCCGGACACCATATATTTT.

This clonotype was counted a few times. The chain's CDR3 is CASRDYGSDTQYF. The CDR3, as DNA: TGCGCCAGCAGGGATTACGGGTCAGATACGCAGTATTTT. The chain recombines TRBV5-1 with TRBJ2-3; D unresolved. This CDR3 has 13 residues. Germline V gene sequence: CDR1 SGHRS, CDR2 YFSETQ. V gave up 5 bases and J gave up 4 bases, with 11 bases separating them.

This clonotype was found a few times. The chain combines TRBV5-1 with TRBJ2-3; 11 positions agree with TRBD2. Looked up from germline, CDR1 is SGHRS and CDR2 is YFSETQ. The CDR3 is made up of 19 amino acids. The V and J ends lost 4 bases and 0 bases, in that order; junction bases with no gene match: 13. This CDR3 reads CASSLPGLAEKPSTDTQYF. The CDR3 coding sequence is TGCGCCAGCAGCCTGCCGGGACTAGCGGAGAAGCCTAGCACAGATACGCAGTATTTT.

The V call is TRBV12-5, the J call TRBJ1-1; D is unclear. Germline-derived CDR1 and CDR2 are LGHNT and FRNRAP. The CDR3 is made up of 16 amino acids. Trimming pared 2 bases from V and 5 bases from J, leaving 18 bases between. DNA for the CDR3: TGTGCTAGTGGTTTGTCGGCCCTCACCGGTGGTACTGAAGCTTTCTTT. Residues: CASGLSALTGGTEAFF. Together with reference TRBV12-5 and TRBJ1-1, the CDR3 gives the full variable domain: DARVTQTPRHKVTEMGQEVTMRCQPILGHNTVFWYRQTMMQGLELLAYFRNRAPLDDSGMPKDRFSAEMPDATLATLKIQPSEPRDSAVYFCASGLSALTGGTEAFFGQGTRLTVV.

This clonotype has just a few counts. V is TRBV29-1 and J is TRBJ2-5; D remains ambiguous. CDR1 and CDR2 (germline): SQVTM, ANQGSEA. CDR3 length: 10 amino acids. Deletions cut 2 bases from V and 5 bases from J, with 3 bases between. The CDR3 region is CSVETETQYF. Written as DNA, the CDR3 is TGCAGCGTTGAAACGGAGACCCAGTACTTC.

The rearrangement joins TRBV7-9 to TRBJ2-7, with D perhaps matching TRBD1 or TRBD2 (5 bases each). Deletions cut 4 bases from V and 2 bases from J, with 15 bases between. The CDR3 length is 15 residues. Germline CDR1 reads SEHNR; CDR2 reads FQNEAQ (reference sequence). CDR3 nucleotide sequence: TGTGCCAGCAGCTACGGCCCGGGGACCGCCTACGAGCAGTACTTC. Translating it yields CASSYGPGTAYEQYF.

Only a few counts were recorded for this clonotype. The V and J genes are TRBV3-1 and TRBJ2-7; TRBD2 might be the D (6 bases). Germline V gene lookup returns CDR1 LGHDT and CDR2 YNNKEL (reference sequence). The V end lost 4 bases, the J end lost 2 bases, and 12 bases lay between the germline ends. The CDR3 runs 14 residues. CDR3 coding DNA: TGTGCCAGCAGCCTCCGGAGGGAGCCCTACGAGCAGTACTTC. This codes for CASSLRREPYEQYF.

This clonotype has just a few counts. This chain connects TRBV5-1 to TRBJ2-3; D not resolved. The germline gives CDR1 SGHRS, CDR2 YFSETQ. Trimming cost V 5 bases and J 6 bases, with 13 bases left between them. The CDR3 is 13 residues long. This chain's CDR3 is CASRPHSADTQYF. CDR3 coding DNA: TGCGCCAGCAGACCTCACTCGGCCGATACGCAGTATTTT. Filled out from reference TRBV5-1 and TRBJ2-3, the complete variable domain reads KAGVTQTPRYLIKTRGQQVTLSCSPISGHRSVSWYQQTPGQGLQFLFEYFSETQRNKGNFPGRFSGRQFSNSRSEMNVSTLELGDSALYLCASRPHSADTQYFGPGTRLTVL.

The gene calls are TRBV4-1 and TRBJ2-3; D is ambiguous. CDR1 and CDR2 (germline): MGHRA, YSYEKL. The CDR3 loop spans 13 amino acids. V dropped 4 bases and J dropped 0 bases, with 5 bases sitting between them. The CDR3, as DNA: TGCGCCAGCAGCCGCTACAGCACAGATACGCAGTATTTT. This encodes CASSRYSTDTQYF.

This clonotype was counted a few times. The chain uses TRBV15 and TRBJ1-4; D is perhaps TRBD1 (6 bases). Trimming took 4 bases from V and 3 from J, leaving 21 bases between them. In germline, CDR1 is LNHNV, CDR2 YYDKDF (reference sequence). The CDR3 is 18 residues long. The chain's CDR3 is CATSNHPGVTAANEKLFF. CDR3 nucleotides: TGTGCCACCAGCAACCATCCAGGGGTGACTGCGGCTAATGAAAAACTGTTTTTT.

This clonotype has ten or more counts. V gene TRBV7-9 combines with J gene TRBJ1-5; D unresolved. CDR1 and CDR2 from the germline V gene are SEHNR and FQNEAQ (reference sequence). This CDR3 is built from 13 residues. Trimming left V 6 bases short and J 0 bases short, with 6 bases between. The DNA of the CDR3 is TGTGCCAGCAGTTCTTCTAGCAATCAGCCCCAGCATTTT. It encodes CASSSSSNQPQHF.

This clonotype was seen only a few times. V is TRBV7-9 and J is TRBJ2-1; no clear D. The CDR3 is 13 residues long. Germline V lookup: CDR1 SEHNR, CDR2 FQNEAQ (reference sequence). Trimming removed 3 bases from V and 8 bases from J, with 11 bases in between. CDR3 loop: CASSFPLGDEQFF. For the CDR3, the DNA is TGTGCCAGCAGCTTCCCCCTGGGTGATGAGCAGTTCTTC.

The V gene is TRBV21-1, the J gene TRBJ2-4; TRBD2 was called by the table and not checked on the DNA. TRBV21-1 is deemed a pseudogene. This CDR3 spans 20 amino acids. The CDR3 region is CASSAKRSSGRPGAKNIQYF. The CDR3 DNA sequence: TGTGCCAGCAGCGCAAAAAGGTCGAGCGGGAGGCCAGGGGCCAAAAACATTCAGTACTTC.

This clonotype was counted between two and nine times. V gene TRBV9 combines with J gene TRBJ2-2, with D uncertain. The CDR3 loop spans 15 amino acids. Germline loops: CDR1 SGDLS, CDR2 YYNGEE. Trimming removed 0 bases from V and 4 bases from J, with 10 bases in between. The CDR3 DNA is TGTGCCAGCAGCGTAGTGGAGACAATCACCGGGGAGCTGTTTTTT. Its translation is CASSVVETITGELFF.